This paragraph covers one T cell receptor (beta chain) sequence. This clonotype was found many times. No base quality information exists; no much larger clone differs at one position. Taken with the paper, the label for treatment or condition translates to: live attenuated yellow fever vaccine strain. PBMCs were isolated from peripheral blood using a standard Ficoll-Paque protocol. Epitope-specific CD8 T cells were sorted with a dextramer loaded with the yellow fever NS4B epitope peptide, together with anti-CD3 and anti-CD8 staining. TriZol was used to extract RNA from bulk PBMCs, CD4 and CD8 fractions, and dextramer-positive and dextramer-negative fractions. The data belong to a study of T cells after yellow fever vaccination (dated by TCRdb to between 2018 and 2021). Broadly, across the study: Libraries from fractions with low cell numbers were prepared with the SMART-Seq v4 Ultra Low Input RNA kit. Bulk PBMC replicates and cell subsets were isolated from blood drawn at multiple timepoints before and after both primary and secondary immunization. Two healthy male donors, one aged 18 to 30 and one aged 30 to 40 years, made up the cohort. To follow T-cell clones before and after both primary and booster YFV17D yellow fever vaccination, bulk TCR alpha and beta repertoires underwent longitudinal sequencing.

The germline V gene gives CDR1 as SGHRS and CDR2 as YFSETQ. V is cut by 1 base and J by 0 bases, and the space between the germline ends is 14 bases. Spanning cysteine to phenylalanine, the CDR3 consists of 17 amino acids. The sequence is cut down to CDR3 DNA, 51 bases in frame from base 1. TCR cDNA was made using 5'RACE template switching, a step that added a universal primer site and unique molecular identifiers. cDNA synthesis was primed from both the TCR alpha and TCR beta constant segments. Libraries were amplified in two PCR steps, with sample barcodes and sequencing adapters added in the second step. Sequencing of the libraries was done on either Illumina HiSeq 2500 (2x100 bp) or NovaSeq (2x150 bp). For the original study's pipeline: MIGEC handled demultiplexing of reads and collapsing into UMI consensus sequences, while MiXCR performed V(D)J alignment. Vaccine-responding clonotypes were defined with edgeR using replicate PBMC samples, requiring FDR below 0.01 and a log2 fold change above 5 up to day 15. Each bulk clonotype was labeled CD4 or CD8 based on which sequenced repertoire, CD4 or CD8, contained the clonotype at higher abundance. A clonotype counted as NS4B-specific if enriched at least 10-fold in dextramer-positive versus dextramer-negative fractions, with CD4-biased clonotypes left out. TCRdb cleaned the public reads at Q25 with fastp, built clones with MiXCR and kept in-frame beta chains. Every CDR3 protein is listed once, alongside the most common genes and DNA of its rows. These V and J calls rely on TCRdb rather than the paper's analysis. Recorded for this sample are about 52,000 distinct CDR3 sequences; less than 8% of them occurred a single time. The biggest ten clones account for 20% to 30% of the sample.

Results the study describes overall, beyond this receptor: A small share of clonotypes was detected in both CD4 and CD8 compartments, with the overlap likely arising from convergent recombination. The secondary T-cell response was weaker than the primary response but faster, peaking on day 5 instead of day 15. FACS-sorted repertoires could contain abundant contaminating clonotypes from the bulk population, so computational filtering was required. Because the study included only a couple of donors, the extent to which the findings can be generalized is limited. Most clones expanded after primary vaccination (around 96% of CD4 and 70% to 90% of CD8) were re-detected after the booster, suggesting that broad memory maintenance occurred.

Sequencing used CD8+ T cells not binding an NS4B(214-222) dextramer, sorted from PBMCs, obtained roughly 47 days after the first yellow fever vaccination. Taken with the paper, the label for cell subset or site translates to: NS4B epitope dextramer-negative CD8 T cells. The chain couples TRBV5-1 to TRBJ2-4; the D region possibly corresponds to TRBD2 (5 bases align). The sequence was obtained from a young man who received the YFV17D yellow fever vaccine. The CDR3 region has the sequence CASSLYGESIAKNIQYF. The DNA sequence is TGCGCCAGCAGCTTGTATGGGGAGAGTATAGCCAAAAACATTCAGTACTTC.